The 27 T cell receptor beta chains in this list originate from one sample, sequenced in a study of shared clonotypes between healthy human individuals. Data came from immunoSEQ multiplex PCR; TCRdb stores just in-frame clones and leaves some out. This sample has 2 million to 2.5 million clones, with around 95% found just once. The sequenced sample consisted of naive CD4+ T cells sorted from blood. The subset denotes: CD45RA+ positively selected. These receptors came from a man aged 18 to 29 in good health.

The CDR3 loop is CASHPLQGNQETQYF. CDR3 DNA sequence: TGTGCCAGCCACCCCTTACAGGGGAACCAAGAGACCCAGTACTTC. V and J are TRBV18 and TRBJ2-5; 7 nucleotides match TRBD1. This CDR3 is 15 amino acids long. The V gene's germline CDR1 is KGHSH and CDR2 LQKENI. The trim removed 8 bases at V and 0 bases at J, leaving 9 bases unmatched.

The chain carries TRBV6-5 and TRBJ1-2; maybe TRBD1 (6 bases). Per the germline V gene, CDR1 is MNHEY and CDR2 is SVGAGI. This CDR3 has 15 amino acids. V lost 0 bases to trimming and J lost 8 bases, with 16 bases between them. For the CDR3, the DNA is TGTGCCAGCAGTTACTCACCGGGGGCGGAAAAAGGCTACACCTTC. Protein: CASSYSPGAEKGYTF.

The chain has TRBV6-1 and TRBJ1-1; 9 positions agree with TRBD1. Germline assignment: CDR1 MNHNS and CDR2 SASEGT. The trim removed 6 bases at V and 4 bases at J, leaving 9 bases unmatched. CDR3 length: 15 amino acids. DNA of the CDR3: TGTGCCAGCAGAGAACCCGGGACAGGGAGCACTGAAGCTTTCTTT. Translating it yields CASREPGTGSTEAFF.

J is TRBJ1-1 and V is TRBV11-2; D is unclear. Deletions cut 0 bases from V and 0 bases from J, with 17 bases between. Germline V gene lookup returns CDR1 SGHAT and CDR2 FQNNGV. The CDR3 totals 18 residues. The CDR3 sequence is CASSLDGRRGVMNTEAFF. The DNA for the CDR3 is TGTGCCAGCAGCTTAGATGGTCGGCGAGGTGTGATGAACACTGAAGCTTTCTTT.

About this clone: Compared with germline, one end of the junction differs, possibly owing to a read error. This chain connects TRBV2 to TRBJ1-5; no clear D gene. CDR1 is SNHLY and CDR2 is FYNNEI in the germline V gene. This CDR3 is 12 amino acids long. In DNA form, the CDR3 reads TGTGCCAGCAGCGAAGCCATACAACCCCAGCATTTT. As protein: CASSEAIQPQHF. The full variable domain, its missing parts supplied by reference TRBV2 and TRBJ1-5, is EPEVTQTPSHQVTQMGQEVILRCVPISNHLYFYWYRQILGQKVEFLVSFYNNEISEKSEIFDDQFSVERPDGSNFTLKIRSTKLEDSAMYFCASSEAIQPQHFGDGTRLSIL.

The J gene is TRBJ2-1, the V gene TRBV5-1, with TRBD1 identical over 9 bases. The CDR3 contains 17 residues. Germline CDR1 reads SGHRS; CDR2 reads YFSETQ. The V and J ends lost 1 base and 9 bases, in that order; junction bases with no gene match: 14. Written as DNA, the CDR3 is TGCGCCAGCAGCTTGCCCGACAGGGGGGTAGGGGTGAGTGAGCAGTTCTTC. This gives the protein CASSLPDRGVGVSEQFF.

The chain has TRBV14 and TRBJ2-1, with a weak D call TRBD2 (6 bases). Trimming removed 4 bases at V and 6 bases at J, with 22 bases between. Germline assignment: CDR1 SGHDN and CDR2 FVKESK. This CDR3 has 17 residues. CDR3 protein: CASSPLLTGVQANEQFF. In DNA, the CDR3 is TGTGCCAGCAGCCCCCTTCTAACGGGAGTCCAGGCCAATGAGCAGTTCTTC.

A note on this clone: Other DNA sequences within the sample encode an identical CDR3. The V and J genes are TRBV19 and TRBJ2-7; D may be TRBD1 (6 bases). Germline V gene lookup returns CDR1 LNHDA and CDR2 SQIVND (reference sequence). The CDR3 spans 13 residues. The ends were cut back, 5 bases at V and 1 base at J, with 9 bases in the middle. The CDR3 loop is CASSRQDSYEQYF. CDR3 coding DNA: TGTGCCAGTAGTCGACAGGATTCCTACGAGCAGTACTTC.

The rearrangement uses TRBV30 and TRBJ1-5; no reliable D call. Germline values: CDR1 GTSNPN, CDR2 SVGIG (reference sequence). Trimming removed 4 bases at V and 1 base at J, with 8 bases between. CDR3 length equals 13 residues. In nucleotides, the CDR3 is TGTGCCTGGAAGGAGCAGAGCAATCAGCCCCAGCATTTT. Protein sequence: CAWKEQSNQPQHF.

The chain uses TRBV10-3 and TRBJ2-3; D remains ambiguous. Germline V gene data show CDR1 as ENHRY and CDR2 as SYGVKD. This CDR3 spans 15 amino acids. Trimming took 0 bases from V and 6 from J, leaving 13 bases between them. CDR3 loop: CAISESQGFWDTQYF. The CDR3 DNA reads TGTGCCATCAGTGAGTCACAAGGCTTTTGGGATACGCAGTATTTT.

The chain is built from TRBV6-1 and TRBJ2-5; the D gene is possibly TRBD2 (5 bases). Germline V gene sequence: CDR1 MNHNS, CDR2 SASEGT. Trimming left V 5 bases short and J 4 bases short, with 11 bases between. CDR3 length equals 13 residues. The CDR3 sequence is CASSNSAPETQYF. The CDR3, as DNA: TGTGCCAGCAGTAATAGCGCCCCAGAGACCCAGTACTTC.

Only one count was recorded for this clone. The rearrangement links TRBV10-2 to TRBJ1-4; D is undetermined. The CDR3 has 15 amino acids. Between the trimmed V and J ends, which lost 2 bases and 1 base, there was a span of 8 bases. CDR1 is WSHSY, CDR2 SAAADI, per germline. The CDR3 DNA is TGCGCCAGCAGTGAGACACCTGTAACTAATGAAAAACTGTTTTTT. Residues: CASSETPVTNEKLFF.

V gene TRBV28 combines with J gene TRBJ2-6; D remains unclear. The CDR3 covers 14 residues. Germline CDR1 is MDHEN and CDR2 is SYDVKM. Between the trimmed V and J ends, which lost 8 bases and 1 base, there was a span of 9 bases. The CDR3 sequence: CASLQDSGANVLTF. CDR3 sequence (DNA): TGTGCCAGCCTCCAGGATTCTGGGGCCAACGTCCTGACTTTC.

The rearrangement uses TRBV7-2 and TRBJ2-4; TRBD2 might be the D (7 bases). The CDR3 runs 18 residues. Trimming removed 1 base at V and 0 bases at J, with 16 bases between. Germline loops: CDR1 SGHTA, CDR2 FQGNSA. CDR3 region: CASSLEAGALGAKNIQYF. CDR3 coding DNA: TGTGCCAGCAGCTTAGAGGCGGGGGCGCTCGGAGCCAAAAACATTCAGTACTTC.

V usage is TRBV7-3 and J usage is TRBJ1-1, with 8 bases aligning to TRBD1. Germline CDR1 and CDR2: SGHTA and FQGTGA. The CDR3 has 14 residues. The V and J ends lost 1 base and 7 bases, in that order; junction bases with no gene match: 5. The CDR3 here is CASSLMTGVGEAFF. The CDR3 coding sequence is TGTGCCAGCAGCTTAATGACAGGGGTCGGTGAAGCTTTCTTT.

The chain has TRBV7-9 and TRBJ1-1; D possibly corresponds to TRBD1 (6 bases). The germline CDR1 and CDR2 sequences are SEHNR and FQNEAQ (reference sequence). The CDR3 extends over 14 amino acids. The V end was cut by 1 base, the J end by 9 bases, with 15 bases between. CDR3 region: CASSLGDRRPQAFF. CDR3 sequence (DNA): TGTGCCAGCAGCTTAGGAGACAGGCGCCCCCAAGCTTTCTTT.

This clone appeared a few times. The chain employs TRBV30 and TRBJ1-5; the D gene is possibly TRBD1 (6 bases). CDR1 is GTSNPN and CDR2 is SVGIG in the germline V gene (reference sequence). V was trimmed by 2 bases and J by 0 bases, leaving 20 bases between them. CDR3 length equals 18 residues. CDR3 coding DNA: TGTGCCTGGAGTACGAACCTCCCAGGACAGATTAGCAATCAGCCCCAGCATTTT. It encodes CAWSTNLPGQISNQPQHF.

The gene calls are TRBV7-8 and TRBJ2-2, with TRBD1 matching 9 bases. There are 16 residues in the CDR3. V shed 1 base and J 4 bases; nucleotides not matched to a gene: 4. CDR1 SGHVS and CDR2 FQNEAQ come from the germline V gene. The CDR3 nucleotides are TGTGCCAGCAGCTTAGTAGGGACAGGGCCCACCGGGGAGCTGTTTTTT. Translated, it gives CASSLVGTGPTGELFF.

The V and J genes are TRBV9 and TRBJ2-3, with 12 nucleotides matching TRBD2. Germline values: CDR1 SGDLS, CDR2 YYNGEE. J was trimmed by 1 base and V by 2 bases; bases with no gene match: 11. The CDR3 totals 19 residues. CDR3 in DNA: TGTGCCAGCAGCGTTGAGGCTAGCGGGAGGGTTATGGGCACAGATACGCAGTATTTT. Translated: CASSVEASGRVMGTDTQYF.

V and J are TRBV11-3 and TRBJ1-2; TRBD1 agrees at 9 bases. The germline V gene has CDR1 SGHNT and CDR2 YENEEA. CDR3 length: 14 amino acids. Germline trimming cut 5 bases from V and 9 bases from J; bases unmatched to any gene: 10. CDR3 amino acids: CASSPAGTGRSYTF. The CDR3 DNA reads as TGTGCCAGCAGCCCGGCAGGGACAGGGAGAAGCTACACCTTC.

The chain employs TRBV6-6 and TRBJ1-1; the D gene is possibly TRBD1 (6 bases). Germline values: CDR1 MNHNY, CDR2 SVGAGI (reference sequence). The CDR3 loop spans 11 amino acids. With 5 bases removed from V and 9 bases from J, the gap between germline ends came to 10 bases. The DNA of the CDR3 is TGTGCCAGCAGTCCCAGGGACAAAGCTTTCTTT. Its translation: CASSPRDKAFF.

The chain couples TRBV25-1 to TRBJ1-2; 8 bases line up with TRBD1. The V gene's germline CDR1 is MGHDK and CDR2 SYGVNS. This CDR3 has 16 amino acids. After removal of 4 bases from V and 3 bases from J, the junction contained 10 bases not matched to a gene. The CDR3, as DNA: TGTGCCAGCAGTGGGGGTACCGACAGGGGACACTATGGCTACACCTTC. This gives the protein CASSGGTDRGHYGYTF.

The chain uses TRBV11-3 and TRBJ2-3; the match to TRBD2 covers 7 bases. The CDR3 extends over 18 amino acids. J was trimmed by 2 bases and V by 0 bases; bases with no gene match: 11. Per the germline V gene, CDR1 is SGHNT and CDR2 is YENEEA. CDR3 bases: TGTGCCAGCAGCTTAGATCCGAATAGCGGGTTAGACACAGATACGCAGTATTTT. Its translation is CASSLDPNSGLDTDTQYF. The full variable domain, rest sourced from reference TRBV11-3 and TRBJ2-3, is EAGVVQSPRYKIIEKKQPVAFWCNPISGHNTLYWYLQNLGQGPELLIRYENEEAVDDSQLPKDRFSAERLKGVDSTLKIQPAELGDSAVYLCASSLDPNSGLDTDTQYFGPGTRLTVL.

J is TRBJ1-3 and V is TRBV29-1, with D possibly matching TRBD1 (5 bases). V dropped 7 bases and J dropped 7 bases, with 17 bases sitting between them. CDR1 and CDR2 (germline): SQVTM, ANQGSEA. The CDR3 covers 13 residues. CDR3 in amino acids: CSGQGLSGNTIYF. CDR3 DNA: TGCAGCGGCCAGGGACTAAGCGGGAACACCATATATTTT.

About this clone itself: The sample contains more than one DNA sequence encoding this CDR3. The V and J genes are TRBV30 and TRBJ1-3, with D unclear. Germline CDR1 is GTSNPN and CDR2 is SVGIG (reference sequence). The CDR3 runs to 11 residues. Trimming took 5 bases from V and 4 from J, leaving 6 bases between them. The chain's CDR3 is CAWRQGNTIYF. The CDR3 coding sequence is TGTGCCTGGCGACAAGGAAACACCATATATTTT. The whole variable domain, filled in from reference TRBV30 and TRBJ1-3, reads SQTIHQWPATLVQPVGSPLSLECTVEGTSNPNLYWYRQAAGRGLQLLFYSVGIGQISSEVPQNLSASRPQDRQFILSSKKLLLSDSGFYLCAWRQGNTIYFGEGSWLTVV.

Here the CDR3 DNA reads TGTGCCAGCTCACCCATGGGGACAGGGAGTACCTACGAGCAGTACTTC. It is translated as CASSPMGTGSTYEQYF. The rearrangement links TRBV18 to TRBJ2-7; 9 bases line up with TRBD1. This CDR3 contains 16 residues. The V segment lost 3 bases and the J segment 2 bases; nucleotides outside the gene matches: 8. In germline, CDR1 is KGHSH, CDR2 LQKENI.

The CDR3 sequence is CASGTGKNQPQHF. As DNA, the CDR3 is TGTGCCTCCGGGACGGGGAAAAATCAGCCCCAGCATTTT. The chain is built from TRBV30 and TRBJ1-5, with a possible D match to TRBD1 (5 bases). V shed 7 bases and J shed 4 bases, with 14 bases lying between them. This CDR3 has 13 amino acids. Germline V gene data show CDR1 as GTSNPN and CDR2 as SVGIG (reference sequence).